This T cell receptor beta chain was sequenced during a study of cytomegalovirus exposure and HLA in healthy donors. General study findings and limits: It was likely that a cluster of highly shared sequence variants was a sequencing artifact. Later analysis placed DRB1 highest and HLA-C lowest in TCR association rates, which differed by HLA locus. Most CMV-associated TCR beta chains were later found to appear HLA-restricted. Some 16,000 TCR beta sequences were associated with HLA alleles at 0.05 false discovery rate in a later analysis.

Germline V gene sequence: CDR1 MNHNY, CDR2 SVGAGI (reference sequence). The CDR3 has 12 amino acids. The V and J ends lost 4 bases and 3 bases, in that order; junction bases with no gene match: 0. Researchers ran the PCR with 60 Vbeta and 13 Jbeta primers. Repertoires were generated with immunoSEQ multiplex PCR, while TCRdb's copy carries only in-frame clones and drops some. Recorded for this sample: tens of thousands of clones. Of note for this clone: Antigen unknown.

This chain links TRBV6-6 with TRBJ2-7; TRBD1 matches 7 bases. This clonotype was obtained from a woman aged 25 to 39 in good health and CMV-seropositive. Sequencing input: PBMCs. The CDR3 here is CASSSGGYEQYF. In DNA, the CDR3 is TGTGCCAGCAGTTCAGGGGGCTACGAGCAGTACTTC.